This TCR beta chain was found in a study of T cell responses to AZD1222 COVID-19 vaccine. General study points: Clonal diversity was possibly underestimated; the donors were predominantly white British and more often female. With dominance at 160-218 and 743-854, vaccine-associated CD4 TCRs spanned spike.

To note about this clone: Its antigen is not identified.

Clones were read by immunoSEQ multiplex PCR, and TCRdb kept only the in-frame ones, dropping some. The sample contains more than 85,000 clones, nearly 90% of which appear only once. The clonotype originates from an adult in good health. This material consisted of peripheral blood, taken on day 0 of MenACWY control vaccination.

CDR3 DNA: TGTGCCAGCAGCGAAGGGGTTTTTGGAAACACCATATATTTT. Its translation is CASSEGVFGNTIYF. The chain couples TRBV14 to TRBJ1-3; D is perhaps TRBD1 (5 bases). The CDR3 is 14 amino acids. The V end was cut by 5 bases, the J end by 3 bases, with 11 bases between. Germline V gene data show CDR1 as SGHDN and CDR2 as FVKESK.